Included here is one TCR beta chain sequence, with context. In the original workflow: Reference gene primer amplification gave nucleated cell count estimates. Using immunoSEQ multiplex PCR, the repertoire was profiled, and TCRdb retains in-frame clones only, with some absent. The V and J calls and clone size are taken from that table; D and trimming were inferred from the DNA. Of some 150,000 clones in the sample, 65% to 85% are singletons; the top ten hold 5.8%. This sample was included in a study of blood T cell repertoires in COVID-19. In the study overall: The study drew acute and convalescent COVID-19 samples from the United States, Italy and Spain.

Donors were grouped by their self-reported clinical history. People in the exposed group encountered a COVID-19 case within 2 weeks before entering the study. The junction had 18 bases not matched to a gene; V was cut back by 4 bases and J by 6 bases. The CDR3 is 18 amino acids. In germline, CDR1 is LGHDT, CDR2 YNNKEL (reference sequence). The chain joins TRBV3-1 (or the pseudogene TRBV3-2) to TRBJ1-3; 7 positions agree with TRBD1. This receptor was taken from a woman between 45 and 65 years old who had been exposed to COVID-19. Sequencing used PBMCs or T cells enriched from blood (not recorded which). CDR3 residues: CASSPGLGQGVGKNTIYF. The DNA of the CDR3 is TGTGCCAGCAGCCCCGGTCTAGGGCAGGGGGTAGGAAAAAACACCATATATTTT.